Listed here is a single TCR beta chain. Its antigen is not identified. With V trimmed by 4 bases and J by 4 bases, 5 bases remained unmatched. The CDR3 covers 14 residues. The V gene's germline CDR1 is SGHRS and CDR2 YFSETQ. The data are from a study of beta chain features in type 1 diabetes. Every isolated RNA sample was fully reverse transcribed, so sequencing captured expressed TCRB transcripts. Assay used: immunoSEQ multiplex PCR; TCRdb lists only in-frame clones, some missing. The sample has approximately 170,000 clones, approximately 8.1% seen once. Study-level points and caveats: In every one of the four CD4+ subsets, TCRB CDR3s were moderately but significantly shorter in Type 1 diabetes patients.

The clonotype was recovered from a young man with type 1 diabetes. The chain links TRBV5-1 to TRBJ2-7, with TRBD1 matching over 10 bases. The material sequenced was central memory CD4+ T cells from blood. CDR3: CASSRTGGRYEQYF. The CDR3, as DNA: TGCGCCAGCAGCCGGACAGGGGGGCGGTACGAGCAGTACTTC.